Shown below are 8 T cell receptor beta chains from a single sample sequenced in a study of T cell responses to AZD1222 COVID-19 vaccine. Profiled with immunoSEQ multiplex PCR; TCRdb holds only in-frame clones, not every one. Here the sample spans some 120,000 clones, roughly 87% being singletons. The source material was peripheral blood, sampled on day 0 of AZD1222 vaccination. These receptor sequences come from an adult in good health.

The chain links TRBV6-5 to TRBJ2-1; D is ambiguous. This CDR3 is built from 14 residues. The germline gives CDR1 MNHEY, CDR2 SVGAGI. With 5 bases removed from V and 9 bases from J, the gap between germline ends came to 17 bases. The CDR3 spells CASSRQGLDLEQFF. Written as DNA, the CDR3 is TGTGCCAGCAGTAGACAAGGTCTTGATCTTGAGCAGTTCTTC.

The rearrangement links TRBV7-3 to TRBJ2-1, with a possible D match to TRBD1 (5 bases). CDR3 length equals 15 residues. Trimming took off 2 bases at V and 1 base at J, with 9 bases between the two ends. Germline V gene lookup returns CDR1 SGHTA and CDR2 FQGTGA. The CDR3 DNA is TGTGCCAGCAGCTTAGACAGCTCATCCTACAATGAGCAGTTCTTC. Translation gives CASSLDSSSYNEQFF.

This chain joins TRBV30 and TRBJ1-5, with 8 bases that match TRBD1. J was trimmed by 9 bases and V by 2 bases; bases with no gene match: 12. This CDR3 region has 15 residues. Germline values: CDR1 GTSNPN, CDR2 SVGIG (reference sequence). CDR3 coding DNA: TGTGCCTGGAGTCCCCGGGGACAGGCCAAAAGGCCCCAGCATTTT. Protein sequence: CAWSPRGQAKRPQHF.

The J gene is TRBJ1-4, the V gene TRBV28, with a tentative D call TRBD1 (6 bases). CDR3 size: 14 residues. Germline V gene lookup returns CDR1 MDHEN and CDR2 SYDVKM. V shed 6 bases and J shed 0 bases, with 8 bases lying between them. Here the CDR3 reads CASSSGATNEKLFF. In DNA, the CDR3 is TGTGCCAGCAGCTCAGGGGCAACTAATGAAAAACTGTTTTTT.

Only one count was recorded for this clone. The V and J genes are TRBV19 and TRBJ1-5; D call uncertain. Looked up from germline, CDR1 is LNHDA and CDR2 is SQIVND (reference sequence). V shed 7 bases and J shed 6 bases, with 16 bases lying between them. The CDR3 has 14 residues. CDR3: CASTLSRVPQPQHF. The DNA for the CDR3 is TGTGCCAGTACTCTCTCTAGGGTTCCTCAGCCCCAGCATTTT.

The chain employs TRBV28 and TRBJ1-5; 7 positions agree with TRBD1. In germline, CDR1 is MDHEN, CDR2 SYDVKM. The CDR3 contains 14 residues. V was pared by 3 bases and J by 6 bases, with 5 bases of the junction left unmatched. CDR3 coding DNA: TGTGCCAGCAGTTTGGCCCGGGACAGTCAGCCCCAGCATTTT. Translated, it gives CASSLARDSQPQHF.

This rearrangement joins TRBV7-6 to TRBJ2-7; 9 bases line up with TRBD2. The V and J ends lost 5 bases and 4 bases, in that order; junction bases with no gene match: 6. Per germline, CDR1 SGHVS and CDR2 FNYEAQ. The CDR3 runs 14 residues. CDR3 amino acids: CASSARSGSYEQYF. CDR3 in DNA: TGTGCCAGCAGCGCCCGTAGCGGGAGTTACGAGCAGTACTTC.

V usage is TRBV10-3 and J usage is TRBJ2-3; 8 positions match TRBD2. V dropped 4 bases and J dropped 0; count of bases not matched to a gene: 9. The CDR3 covers 17 residues. The germline V gene encodes CDR1 ENHRY and CDR2 SYGVKD. This chain's CDR3 is CAISGSSGLPSTDTQYF. The CDR3 DNA follows: TGTGCCATCAGTGGGTCTAGCGGGCTACCGAGCACAGATACGCAGTATTTT.